This T cell receptor (beta chain) derives from a study of blood T cell repertoires in COVID-19. Germline V gene sequence: CDR1 MNHEY, CDR2 SVGAGI. CDR3 length equals 14 residues. Trimming left V 4 bases short and J 4 bases short, with 11 bases between. Generated by immunoSEQ multiplex PCR, the TCRdb table keeps only in-frame clones and is missing some. Of around 250,000 clones in the sample, 89% were seen once. The sequence was obtained from a woman aged 35 to 49 who had recovered from COVID-19. The chain carries TRBV6-5 and TRBJ2-1, with a weak D call TRBD2 (5 bases). The sequenced material came from peripheral blood. The CDR3 spells CASSFTDSYNEQFF. CDR3 nucleotide sequence: TGTGCCAGCAGTTTCACGGACTCGTACAATGAGCAGTTCTTC.